Reported below is one T cell receptor beta chain. These data are taken from a study of neoadjuvant anti-PD-1 for oral cavity cancer. Patients had newly diagnosed, untreated stage II-IVA oral cavity squamous cell carcinoma. Blood cells were analyzed directly, without culture or expansion. The method was immunoSEQ multiplex PCR; TCRdb's version includes in-frame clones alone and lacks a portion of them. The sample includes approximately 16,000 clones, around two thirds of them seen just once. The starting material was PBMCs, obtained before nivolumab (anti-PD-1) treatment. The origin of this receptor is a person aged 40 to 85 with oral cavity squamous cell carcinoma.

CDR3 amino acids: CAISEPGGGRGYEQYF. The CDR3 DNA reads as TGTGCCATCAGTGAGCCCGGCGGAGGGAGGGGATACGAGCAGTACTTC. The chain uses TRBV10-3 and TRBJ2-7, with 7 bases identical to TRBD2. Losses at the gene ends were 2 bases for V and 4 bases for J; bases not matched to a gene: 11. This CDR3 region has 16 residues. Germline lookup yields CDR1 ENHRY and CDR2 SYGVKD.